A selection of T cell receptor beta chains follows, all from one sample in a study of regulatory T cells in long-lasting Graves disease. In TCRdb, the multiplex PCR reads were re-called with MiXCR into one record per CDR3 protein. The repertoire consists of approximately 460,000 distinct CDR3 sequences, with about a sixth occurring once and the leading ten covering about 11%. This sample was shared with a second study, whose subject was T cells in Graves' hyperthyroidism and ophthalmopathy.

The sample in question was peripheral blood mononuclear cells (PBMCs), obtained at new diagnosis, from a patient treated with antithyroid drugs. These receptors all stem from a woman aged 30 to 39 with Graves disease. CDR3s include the opening cysteine and the closing phenylalanine or tryptophan. The D gene is left open where the match is weak. Only some rows state a clone size, as once, few, many or a class for expanded clones.

>TRBJ2-3|TRBV2|many|TRBD2
TGTGCCAGCAGAGCCCTAGCGGGAGGGACAGATACGCAGTATTTT
CASRALAGGTDTQYF
>TRBJ2-2|TRBV5-1|many|TRBD2
TGCGCCAGCAGCTTGGTGGTCCTAGCGGGAGTTTCCGGGGAGCTGTTTTTT
CASSLVVLAGVSGELFF
>TRBJ2-1|TRBV5-1|.|TRBD2
TGCGCCAGCAGCTTGGTGCTAGCGGTACGTTCCTACAATGAGCAGTTCTTC
CASSLVLAVRSYNEQFF
>TRBJ2-4|TRBV18|.|TRBD1
TGTGCCAGCTCGCCGACAGGGGCCTCCAAAAACATTCAGTACTTC
CASSPTGASKNIQYF
>TRBJ2-7|TRBV27|many|.
TGTGCCAGCAGTTGGTCGGACAGAATTGACGAGCAGTACTTC
CASSWSDRIDEQYF
>TRBJ2-7|TRBV4-3|few|TRBD2
TGCGCCAGCAGCCAAGGTGCTAGCGGGACGACAGGGGAGCAGTACTTC
CASSQGASGTTGEQYF
>TRBJ2-1|TRBV7-2|many|TRBD2
TGTGCCAGCAGCTTTACCGGGACTAGCGGATACAATGAGCAGTTCTTC
CASSFTGTSGYNEQFF
>TRBJ2-7|TRBV7-2|many|.
TGTGCCAGCAGCTTATCAGCTATCTACGAGCAGTACTTC
CASSLSAIYEQYF
>TRBJ1-1|TRBV3-1|few|TRBD1
TGTGCCAGCAGCCGGACAGGGGGCGGCTCTGAAGCTTTCTTT
CASSRTGGGSEAFF
>TRBJ1-5|TRBV18|many|.
TGTGCCAGCTCCCCCGCTGGGGAGCCCCATCAGCCCCAGCATTTT
CASSPAGEPHQPQHF
>TRBJ1-3|TRBV5-1|few|.
TGCGCCAGCAGCCCGGAGGGTACCTCTGGAAACACCATATATTTT
CASSPEGTSGNTIYF
>TRBJ2-1|TRBV7-8|many|TRBD2
TGTGCCAGCAGCTTTCTAGCGGGAGGGTTACACAATGAGCAGTTCTTC
CASSFLAGGLHNEQFF
>TRBJ1-1|TRBV28|many|.
TGTGCCAGCAGCCTTTATGGTACAGGGATGAACACTGAAGCTTTCTTT
CASSLYGTGMNTEAFF
>TRBJ2-7|TRBV28|many|TRBD1
TGTGCCAGCAGCGGACAGGGGGTCTCCTACGAGCAGTACTTC
CASSGQGVSYEQYF
>TRBJ2-7|TRBV7-2|few|TRBD2
TGTGCCAGCAGGGGAGGGCAGGCCTACGAGCAGTACTTC
CASRGGQAYEQYF
>TRBJ1-1|TRBV5-1|few|.
TGCGCCAGCAGCCTGTTGGACGGGAACACTGAAGCTTTCTTT
CASSLLDGNTEAFF
>TRBJ2-7|TRBV28|few|TRBD2
TGTGCCAGCAGTTTATTTGTGACTAGCGGCTACGAGCAGTACTTC
CASSLFVTSGYEQYF
>TRBJ2-1|TRBV12-3/TRBV12-4|many|TRBD2
TGTGCCAGCACCTGGCAGGGACTAGGCAATGAGCAGTTCTTC
CASTWQGLGNEQFF
>TRBJ1-6|TRBV6-1|few|.
TGTGCCAGCAGTCTCGGGGACGGAGCAAATTCACCCCTCCACTTT
CASSLGDGANSPLHF
>TRBJ2-7|TRBV19|few|.
TGTGCCAGTAGTGCGAGCGGTGAGCAGTACTTC
CASSASGEQYF
>TRBJ1-1|TRBV7-3|.|.
TGTGCCAGCAGCTTATTCTCTAACACTGAAGCTTTCTTT
CASSLFSNTEAFF
>TRBJ1-4|TRBV9|.|.
TGTGCCAGCAGCTTTCAGGGTGGCACTAATGAAAAACTGTTTTTT
CASSFQGGTNEKLFF
>TRBJ1-1|TRBV7-2|few|.
TGTGCCAGCAGCTTAGAAGGGGTCGATACTGAAGCTTTCTTT
CASSLEGVDTEAFF